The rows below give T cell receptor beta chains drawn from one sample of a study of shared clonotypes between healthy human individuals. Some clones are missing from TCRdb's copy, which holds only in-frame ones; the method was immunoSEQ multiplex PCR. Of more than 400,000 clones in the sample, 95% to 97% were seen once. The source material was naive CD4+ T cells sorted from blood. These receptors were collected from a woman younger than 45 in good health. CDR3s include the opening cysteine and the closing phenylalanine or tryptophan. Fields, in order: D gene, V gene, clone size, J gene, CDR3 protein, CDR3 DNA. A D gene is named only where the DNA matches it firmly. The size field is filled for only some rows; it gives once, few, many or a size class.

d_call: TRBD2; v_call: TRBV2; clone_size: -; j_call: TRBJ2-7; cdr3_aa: CASRETSGRFYEQYF; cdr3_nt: TGTGCCAGCAGGGAAACTAGCGGGAGGTTCTACGAGCAGTACTTC
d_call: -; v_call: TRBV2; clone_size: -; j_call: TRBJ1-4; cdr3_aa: CASRSESGLKNEKLFF; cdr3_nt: TGTGCCAGCAGGTCCGAGAGCGGCTTGAAGAATGAAAAACTGTTTTTT
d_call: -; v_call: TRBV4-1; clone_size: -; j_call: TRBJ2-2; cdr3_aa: CASSQVVSGNTGELFF; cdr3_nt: TGCGCCAGCAGCCAAGTCGTTAGCGGCAACACCGGGGAGCTGTTTTTT
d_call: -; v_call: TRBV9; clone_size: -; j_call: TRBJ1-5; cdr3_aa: CASSASGVWGQPQHF; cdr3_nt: TGTGCCAGCAGCGCCTCGGGGGTATGGGGTCAGCCCCAGCATTTT
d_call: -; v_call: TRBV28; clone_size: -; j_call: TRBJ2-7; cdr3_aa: CASLGDGRSYEQYF; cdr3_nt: TGTGCCAGCCTTGGGGACGGGCGCTCCTACGAGCAGTACTTC
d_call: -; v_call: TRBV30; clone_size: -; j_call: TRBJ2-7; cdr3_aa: CAWSARRRGLEQYF; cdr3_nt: TGTGCCTGGAGTGCCCGGCGACGAGGCCTCGAGCAGTACTTC
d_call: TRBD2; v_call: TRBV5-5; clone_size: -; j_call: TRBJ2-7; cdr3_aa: CASSKGLAGFEQYF; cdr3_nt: TGTGCCAGCAGCAAGGGACTAGCGGGATTCGAGCAGTACTTC
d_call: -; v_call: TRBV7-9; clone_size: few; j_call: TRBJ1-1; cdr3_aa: CASSPGQSEAFF; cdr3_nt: TGTGCCAGCAGCCCCGGACAGAGTGAAGCTTTCTTT
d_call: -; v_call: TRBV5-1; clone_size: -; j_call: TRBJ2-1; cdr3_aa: CASSLGQDYNEQFF; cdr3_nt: TGCGCCAGCAGCTTGGGGCAGGACTACAATGAGCAGTTCTTC
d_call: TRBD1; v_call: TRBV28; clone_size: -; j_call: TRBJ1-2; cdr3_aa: CASSTGQGIVLGYTF; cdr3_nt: TGTGCCAGCAGTACGGGACAGGGGATTGTTCTGGGCTACACCTTC
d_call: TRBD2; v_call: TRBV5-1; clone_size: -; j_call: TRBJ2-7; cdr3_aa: CASAGTRRSYEQYF; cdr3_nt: TGCGCCAGCGCCGGGACTAGACGCTCCTACGAGCAGTACTTC
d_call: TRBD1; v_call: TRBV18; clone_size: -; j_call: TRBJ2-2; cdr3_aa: CASSPGTGANTGELFF; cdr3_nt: TGTGCCAGCTCACCAGGGACAGGGGCTAACACCGGGGAGCTGTTTTTT
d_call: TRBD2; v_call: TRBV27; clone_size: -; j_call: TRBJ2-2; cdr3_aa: CASSLRLAVTGELFF; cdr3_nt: TGTGCCAGCAGTTTGAGACTAGCGGTCACCGGGGAGCTGTTTTTT
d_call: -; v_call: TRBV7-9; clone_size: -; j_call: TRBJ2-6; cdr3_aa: CASSLFGVGANVLTF; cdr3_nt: TGTGCCAGCAGCTTATTTGGGGTCGGGGCCAACGTCCTGACTTTC
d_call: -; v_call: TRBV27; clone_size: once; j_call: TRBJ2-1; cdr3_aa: CASSPRLRAHLDNEQFF; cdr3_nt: TGTGCCAGCAGTCCCCGACTAAGGGCCCATCTTGACAATGAGCAGTTCTTC
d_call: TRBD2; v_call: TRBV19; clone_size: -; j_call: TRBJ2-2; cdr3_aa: CASSKFSGSVGELFF; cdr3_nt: TGTGCCAGTAGCAAATTTAGCGGGAGCGTCGGGGAGCTGTTTTTT
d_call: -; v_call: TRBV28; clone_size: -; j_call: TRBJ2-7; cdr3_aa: CASRQGRSYEQYF; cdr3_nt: TGTGCCAGCAGGCAGGGACGGTCCTACGAGCAGTACTTC
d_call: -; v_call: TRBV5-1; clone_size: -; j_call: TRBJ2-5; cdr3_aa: CASSLDQGETQYF; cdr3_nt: TGCGCCAGCAGCCTCGATCAAGGAGAGACCCAGTACTTC
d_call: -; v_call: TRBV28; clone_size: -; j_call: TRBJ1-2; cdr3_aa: CASSFGGGGYYGYTF; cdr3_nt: TGTGCCAGCAGTTTCGGGGGGGGCGGCTACTATGGCTACACCTTC
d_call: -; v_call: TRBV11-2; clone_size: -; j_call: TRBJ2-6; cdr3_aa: CASSFITGQTSGANVLTF; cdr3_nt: TGTGCCAGCAGCTTTATCACGGGACAAACCTCTGGGGCCAACGTCCTGACTTTC
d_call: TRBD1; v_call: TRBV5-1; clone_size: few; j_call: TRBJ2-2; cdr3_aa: CASSSGTENTGELFF; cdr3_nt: TGCGCCAGCAGCTCCGGGACAGAGAACACCGGGGAGCTGTTTTTT
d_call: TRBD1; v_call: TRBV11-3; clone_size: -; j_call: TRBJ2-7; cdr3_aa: CASSLRDRGTWEQYF; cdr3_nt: TGTGCCAGCAGCTTAAGGGACAGGGGGACTTGGGAGCAGTACTTC
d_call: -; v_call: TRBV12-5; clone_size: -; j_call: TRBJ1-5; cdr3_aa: CASGLGHQPQHF; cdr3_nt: TGTGCTAGTGGTTTGGGTCATCAGCCCCAGCATTTT
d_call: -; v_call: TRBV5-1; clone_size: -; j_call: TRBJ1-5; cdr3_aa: CASSDGSPGQPQHF; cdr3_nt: TGCGCCAGCAGCGATGGATCCCCTGGCCAGCCCCAGCATTTT
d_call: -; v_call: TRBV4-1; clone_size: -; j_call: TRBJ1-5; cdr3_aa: CASSQDSGPRQPQHF; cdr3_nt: TGCGCCAGCAGCCAAGACTCAGGGCCGAGGCAGCCCCAGCATTTT
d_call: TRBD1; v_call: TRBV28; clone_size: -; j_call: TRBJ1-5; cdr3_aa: CASTDGQGDRPQHF; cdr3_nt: TGTGCCAGTACTGATGGACAGGGCGATAGGCCCCAGCATTTT
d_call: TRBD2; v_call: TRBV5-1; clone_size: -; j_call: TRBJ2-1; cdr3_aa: CASSLDLAGSYNEQFF; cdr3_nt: TGCGCCAGCAGCTTGGACCTAGCGGGTAGTTACAATGAGCAGTTCTTC
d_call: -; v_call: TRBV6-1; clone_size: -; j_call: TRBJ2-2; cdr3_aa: CASGRRGRGTGELFF; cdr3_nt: TGTGCCAGCGGCCGTAGGGGGAGGGGTACCGGGGAGCTGTTTTTT
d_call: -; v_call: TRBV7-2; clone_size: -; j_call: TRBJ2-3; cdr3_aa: CASSRPITDTQYF; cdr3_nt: TGTGCCAGCAGCCGCCCAATCACAGATACGCAGTATTTT
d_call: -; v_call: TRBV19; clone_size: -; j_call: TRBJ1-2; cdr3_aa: CASRENYGYTF; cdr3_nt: TGTGCCAGTAGGGAGAACTATGGCTACACCTTC
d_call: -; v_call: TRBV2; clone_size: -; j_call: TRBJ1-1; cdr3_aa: CASSVTPNTEAFF; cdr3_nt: TGTGCCAGCAGTGTGACACCCAACACTGAAGCTTTCTTT
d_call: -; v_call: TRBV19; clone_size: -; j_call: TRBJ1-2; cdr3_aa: CASSIDRIGGYTF; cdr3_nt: TGTGCCAGTAGTATAGATCGGATCGGTGGCTACACCTTC
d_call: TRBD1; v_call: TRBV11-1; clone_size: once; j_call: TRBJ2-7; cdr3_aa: CASSYRDSFNEQYF; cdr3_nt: TGTGCCAGCAGCTACCGGGACAGTTTTAACGAGCAGTACTTC
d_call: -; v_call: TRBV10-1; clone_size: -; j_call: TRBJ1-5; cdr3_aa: CASTHPEVDNQPQHF; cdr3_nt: TGCGCCAGCACTCACCCCGAGGTCGACAATCAGCCCCAGCATTTT
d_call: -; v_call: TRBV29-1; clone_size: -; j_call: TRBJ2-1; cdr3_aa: CSAARLGYNEQFF; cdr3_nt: TGCAGCGCAGCGAGACTCGGGTACAATGAGCAGTTCTTC
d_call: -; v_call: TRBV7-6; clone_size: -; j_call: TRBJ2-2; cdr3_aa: CASSSQRTSNTGELFF; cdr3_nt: TGTGCCAGCAGCTCCCAGCGAACATCGAACACCGGGGAGCTGTTTTTT
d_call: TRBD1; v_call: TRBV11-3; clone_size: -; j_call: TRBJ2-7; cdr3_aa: CASSTTTGYEQYF; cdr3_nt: TGTGCCAGCAGCACGACGACAGGGTACGAGCAGTACTTC
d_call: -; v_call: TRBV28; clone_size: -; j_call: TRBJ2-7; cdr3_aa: CASSPVWPPSYEQYF; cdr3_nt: TGTGCCAGCAGCCCCGTTTGGCCCCCTTCCTACGAGCAGTACTTC
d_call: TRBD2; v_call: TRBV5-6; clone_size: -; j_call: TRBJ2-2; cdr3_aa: CASSPGLAGWVTGELFF; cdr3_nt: TGTGCCAGCAGCCCGGGACTAGCGGGATGGGTCACCGGGGAGCTGTTTTTT
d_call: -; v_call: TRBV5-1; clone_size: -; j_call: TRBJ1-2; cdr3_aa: CASSLGGEPGYTF; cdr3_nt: TGCGCCAGCAGCTTGGGGGGAGAACCTGGCTACACCTTC
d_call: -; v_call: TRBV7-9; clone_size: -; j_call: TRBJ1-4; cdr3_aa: CASGPGVMNEKLFF; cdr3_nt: TGTGCCAGCGGCCCAGGGGTGATGAATGAAAAACTGTTTTTT
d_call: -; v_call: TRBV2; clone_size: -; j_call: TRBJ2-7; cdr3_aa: CASSGDSYEQYF; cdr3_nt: TGTGCCAGCAGCGGGGATTCCTACGAGCAGTACTTC
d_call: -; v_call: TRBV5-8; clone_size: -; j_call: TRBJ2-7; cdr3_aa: CASSLRLVFEQYF; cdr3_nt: TGTGCCAGCAGCTTGAGGCTAGTCTTCGAGCAGTACTTC
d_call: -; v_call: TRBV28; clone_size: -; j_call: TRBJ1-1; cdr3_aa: CASSRVGQVHTEAFF; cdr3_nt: TGTGCCAGCAGCCGAGTCGGGCAGGTACACACTGAAGCTTTCTTT
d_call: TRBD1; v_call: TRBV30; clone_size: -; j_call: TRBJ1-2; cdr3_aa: CAWTEQGIGYGYTF; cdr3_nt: TGTGCCTGGACCGAACAGGGGATCGGCTATGGCTACACCTTC
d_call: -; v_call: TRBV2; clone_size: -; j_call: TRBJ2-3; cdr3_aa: CASSGGSGRTDTQYF; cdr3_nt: TGTGCCAGCAGTGGAGGGTCCGGGCGCACAGATACGCAGTATTTT
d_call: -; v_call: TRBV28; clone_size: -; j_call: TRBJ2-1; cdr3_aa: CASTSQAAGKHNEQFF; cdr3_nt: TGTGCCAGCACCTCTCAGGCTGCGGGTAAACACAATGAGCAGTTCTTC
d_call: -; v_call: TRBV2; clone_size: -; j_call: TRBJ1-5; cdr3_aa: CASRMNSNQPQHF; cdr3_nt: TGTGCCAGCAGAATGAATAGCAATCAGCCCCAGCATTTT
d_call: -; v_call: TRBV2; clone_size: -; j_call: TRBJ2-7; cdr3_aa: CASSVKETSYEQYF; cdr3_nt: TGTGCCAGCAGTGTGAAAGAAACCTCCTACGAGCAGTACTTC
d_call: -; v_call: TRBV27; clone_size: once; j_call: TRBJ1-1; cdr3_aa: CASRVMMNTEAFF; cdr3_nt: TGTGCCAGCAGGGTCATGATGAACACTGAAGCTTTCTTT
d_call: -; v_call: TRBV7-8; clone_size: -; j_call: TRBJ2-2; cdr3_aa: CASSPRGGIATGELFF; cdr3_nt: TGTGCCAGCAGCCCTAGAGGCGGGATAGCAACCGGGGAGCTGTTTTTT
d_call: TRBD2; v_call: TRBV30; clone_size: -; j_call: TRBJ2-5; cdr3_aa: CAWSPPGGFQETQYF; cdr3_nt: TGTGCCTGGAGTCCCCCGGGGGGTTTCCAAGAGACCCAGTACTTC
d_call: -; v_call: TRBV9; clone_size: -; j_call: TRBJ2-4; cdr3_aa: CASSVAPGRGDIQYF; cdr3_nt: TGTGCCAGCAGCGTAGCCCCCGGGAGAGGGGACATTCAGTACTTC
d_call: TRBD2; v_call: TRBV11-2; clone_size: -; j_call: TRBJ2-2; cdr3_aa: CASSSLRAGVPGELFF; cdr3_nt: TGTGCCAGCAGCTCCCTAAGGGCGGGAGTGCCCGGGGAGCTGTTTTTT
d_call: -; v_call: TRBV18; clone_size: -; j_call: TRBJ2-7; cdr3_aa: CASSRGQGPDEQYF; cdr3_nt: TGTGCCAGCTCACGGGGGCAGGGGCCTGACGAGCAGTACTTC
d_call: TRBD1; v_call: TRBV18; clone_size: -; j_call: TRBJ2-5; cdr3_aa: CASSRVSGGFPSETQYF; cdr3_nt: TGTGCCAGCTCAAGAGTTTCAGGGGGCTTTCCTAGCGAGACCCAGTACTTC
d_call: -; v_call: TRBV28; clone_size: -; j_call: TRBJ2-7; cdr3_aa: CASSRADPMYEQYF; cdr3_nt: TGTGCCAGCAGTAGGGCAGACCCTATGTACGAGCAGTACTTC
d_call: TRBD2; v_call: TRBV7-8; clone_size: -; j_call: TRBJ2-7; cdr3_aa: CASSLALAGGPYEQYF; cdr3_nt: TGTGCCAGCAGCTTAGCGCTAGCGGGAGGGCCCTACGAGCAGTACTTC
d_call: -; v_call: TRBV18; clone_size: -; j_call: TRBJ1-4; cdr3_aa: CATYRSTNEKLFF; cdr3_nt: TGTGCCACCTACAGATCAACTAATGAAAAACTGTTTTTT